The clone carrying this T cell receptor beta chain was seen only once. This entry belongs to a study of shared T cell receptors in the human thymus. Sequencing was performed with immunoSEQ multiplex PCR; in TCRdb, only in-frame clones are kept and a portion is missing. In the table there are some 760,000 clones, approximately 85% of which are singletons. The same specimen was also included in a second study, on human thymus T cells. That study adds: Infants, healthy and Finnish, who were having corrective surgery for congenital heart defects served as donors. Resections removed during corrective heart surgery provided the thymus tissue used. Thymic as well as blood repertoires seemed to favor certain V and J genes unevenly. Related research reported highly overlapping thymic repertoires among unrelated individuals.

The sequence derives from a girl younger than two with a congenital heart defect. Sample: thymocytes.

CDR3 DNA sequence: TGCGCCAGCAGCAGGGACAGGGGGCACACCGGGGAGCTGTTTTTT. As protein: CASSRDRGHTGELFF. This chain links TRBV4-1 with TRBJ2-2; 12 positions agree with TRBD1. Germline V gives CDR1 MGHRA, CDR2 YSYEKL. This CDR3 contains 15 residues. Losses at the gene ends were 5 bases for V and 3 bases for J; bases not matched to a gene: 1.